A single TCR beta chain is shown here with its context. Its specificity is not known. The data were taken from a study of cytomegalovirus exposure and HLA in healthy donors. Study results and limitations: With later analysis, a missense DCLRE1C variant became linked to TCR beta V- and J-gene trimming. As confirmed in vitro, three CMV-associated chains were specific for CMV antigens. Reports described diagnosis of cytomegalovirus status by the classifier as highly specific and sensitive. Among the sequence variants, a highly shared cluster was likely an artifact of sequencing.

The PCR made use of 60 Vbeta and 13 Jbeta primers. Generated by immunoSEQ multiplex PCR, the TCRdb table keeps only in-frame clones and is missing some. Altogether about 100,000 clones are present, approximately 68% being singletons, with the ten largest covering about 4.5%. The sequence derives from a woman aged 18-29 years in good health and CMV-seropositive. Material for sequencing was PBMCs.

The CDR3 nucleotides read TGTGCCAGTAGTATAAAGAATGCGGTCCACGAGCAGTACTTC. Encoded protein: CASSIKNAVHEQYF. This chain uses TRBV19 with TRBJ2-7; D not resolved. Germline V gives CDR1 LNHDA, CDR2 SQIVND (reference sequence). CDR3 length: 14 amino acids. The germline V and J ends were trimmed by 2 bases and 5 bases, with 13 bases remaining between them.